This T cell receptor beta chain emerged from a study of blood T cell repertoires in COVID-19. In the study overall: Samples taken during acute and convalescent COVID-19 were collected in the United States, Italy and Spain.

TCRdb's table, derived via immunoSEQ multiplex PCR, lists solely in-frame clones and lacks some. The sample includes roughly 25,000 clones, about 92% of them seen just once. Germline lookup yields CDR1 SGHAT and CDR2 FQNNGV. There are 13 residues in the CDR3. The germline V and J ends were trimmed by 1 base and 3 bases, with 6 bases remaining between them. This sequence was found in a human donor in a cohort sampled during active COVID-19. Sequenced sample: peripheral blood. The rearrangement links TRBV11-2 to TRBJ2-5, with D hard to call. The CDR3 here is CASSLGAKETQYF. Here the CDR3 DNA reads TGTGCCAGCAGCTTAGGGGCAAAAGAGACCCAGTACTTC.